These T cell receptor beta chains were read from a single sample in a study of blood T cell repertoires in COVID-19. The data were produced by immunoSEQ multiplex PCR, yet TCRdb's version contains in-frame clones alone and is incomplete. The data hold roughly 200,000 clones, with roughly 88% observed a single time. The sequenced sample consisted of PBMCs or T cells enriched from blood (not recorded which). The receptors shown here come from a woman under 40 who had recovered from COVID-19. The CDR3 runs from the conserved cysteine through the conserved F or W. The D gene is left open where the match is weak. Expanded clones get a size class; other rows say once, few or many, or leave the size out.

>TRBD2|TRBV10-3|NA|TRBJ2-7
CASGTSGFSSYEQYF
TGTGCCAGCGGGACTAGCGGGTTTAGCTCCTACGAGCAGTACTTC
>NA|TRBV2|NA|TRBJ2-2
CASSDGQPGELFF
TGTGCCAGCAGTGATGGACAGCCCGGGGAGCTGTTTTTT
>TRBD2|TRBV14|NA|TRBJ2-7
CASSRGDGRAYEQYF
TGTGCCAGCAGCCGGGGGGACGGGAGGGCCTACGAGCAGTACTTC
>TRBD1|TRBV28|NA|TRBJ1-2
CASRSYRGEGYGYTF
TGTGCCAGCAGATCTTACAGGGGAGAAGGGTATGGCTACACCTTC
>NA|TRBV7-9|NA|TRBJ2-7
CASSQFTGPRGYEQYF
TGTGCCAGCAGCCAATTTACAGGGCCTCGGGGCTACGAGCAGTACTTC
>NA|TRBV9|NA|TRBJ2-7
CASSPGAGALSREQYF
TGTGCCAGCAGCCCCGGGGCAGGGGCCCTCTCGCGTGAGCAGTACTTC
>NA|TRBV7-8|NA|TRBJ1-1
CAVREVGWEGTEAFF
TGTGCCGTTCGGGAAGTCGGGTGGGAGGGCACTGAAGCTTTCTTT
>NA|TRBV5-1|NA|TRBJ2-5
CASSLAAGQETQYF
TGCGCCAGCAGCTTGGCGGCAGGCCAAGAGACCCAGTACTTC
>NA|TRBV6-5|NA|TRBJ1-4
CASEGPDEKLFF
TGTGCCAGCGAGGGCCCGGATGAAAAACTGTTTTTT
>TRBD2|TRBV19|NA|TRBJ2-7
CASSIGLGGLAVGDEQYF
TGTGCCAGTAGTATAGGGCTGGGAGGACTAGCGGTTGGCGACGAGCAGTACTTC
>NA|TRBV3-1/TRBV3-2|NA|TRBJ2-2
CASSLFSTGKTGELFF
TGTGCCAGCAGCCTATTCTCCACAGGGAAAACCGGGGAGCTGTTTTTT
>NA|TRBV5-1|NA|TRBJ1-6
CASSLETGAYNSPLHF
TGCGCCAGCAGCTTGGAGACGGGGGCCTATAATTCACCCCTCCACTTT
>TRBD1|TRBV3-1/TRBV3-2|few|TRBJ1-3
CASSQRRTGHSGNTIYF
TGTGCCAGCAGCCAGAGGCGGACAGGGCACTCTGGAAACACCATATATTTT
>TRBD1|TRBV2|NA|TRBJ1-2
CAGRDRGLYGYTF
TGTGCCGGCCGGGACAGGGGGTTGTATGGCTACACCTTC
>TRBD2|TRBV28|NA|TRBJ2-1
CASSAQGLAGGTYNEQFF
TGTGCCAGCAGTGCACAGGGGCTAGCGGGAGGAACCTACAATGAGCAGTTCTTC
>TRBD1|TRBV28|NA|TRBJ1-4
CASSLVGQGDEKLFF
TGTGCCAGCAGTTTAGTCGGACAGGGAGATGAAAAACTGTTTTTT
>TRBD1|TRBV2|NA|TRBJ2-1
CAIGQGAVYNEQFF
TGTGCCATAGGACAGGGGGCGGTCTACAATGAGCAGTTCTTC
>TRBD2|TRBV5-1|NA|TRBJ2-1
CASSFKRENNEQFF
TGCGCCAGCAGCTTCAAGCGGGAGAACAATGAGCAGTTCTTC
>NA|TRBV19|NA|TRBJ2-3
CASSTSGVSTDTQYF
TGTGCCAGTAGTACCTCAGGGGTTAGTACAGATACGCAGTATTTT
>NA|TRBV6-5|NA|TRBJ1-6
CASNLKGRNSPLHF
TGTGCCAGCAATCTGAAGGGGAGGAATTCACCCCTCCACTTT
>NA|TRBV30|NA|TRBJ2-1
CAWSVYGRKGYNEQFF
TGTGCCTGGAGTGTATACGGGAGAAAAGGATACAATGAGCAGTTCTTC
>TRBD1|TRBV18|NA|TRBJ1-1
CASSPGQGNTEAFF
TGTGCCAGCTCTCCAGGACAGGGGAACACTGAAGCTTTCTTT
>NA|TRBV7-6|NA|TRBJ2-1
CASSFIISGGGRNEQFF
TGTGCCAGCAGCTTTATTATATCAGGAGGGGGCCGGAATGAGCAGTTCTTC
>NA|TRBV14|NA|TRBJ2-1
CASSQYRGSYNEQFF
TGTGCCAGCAGCCAATATCGGGGCTCCTACAATGAGCAGTTCTTC
>NA|TRBV19|NA|TRBJ1-2
CASSLGRNYGYTF
TGTGCCAGTAGTCTGGGGAGGAACTATGGCTACACCTTC
>TRBD1|TRBV24-1|NA|TRBJ2-7
CATSDFGTGPYEQYF
TGTGCCACCAGTGATTTTGGGACAGGGCCCTACGAGCAGTACTTC
>NA|TRBV28|NA|TRBJ1-5
CASTREYLINQPQHF
TGTGCCAGCACCCGGGAGTACCTGATCAATCAGCCCCAGCATTTT
>TRBD1|TRBV6-2/TRBV6-3|NA|TRBJ1-5
CASSYLGTGNSNQPQHF
TGTGCCAGCAGTTACCTCGGGACAGGGAATTCAAATCAGCCCCAGCATTTT
>NA|TRBV27|NA|TRBJ1-1
CASSSPRAANTEAFF
TGTGCCAGCAGTTCCCCGAGGGCGGCTAACACTGAAGCTTTCTTT
>TRBD1|TRBV11-2|NA|TRBJ2-7
CASSSIRPDRGSSYEQYF
TGTGCCAGCAGCTCCATACGGCCGGACAGGGGTAGCTCCTACGAGCAGTACTTC
>NA|TRBV21-1|NA|TRBJ2-1
CARRDGDRGAGNEQFF
TGTGCCAGGAGAGATGGGGACAGGGGAGCGGGGAATGAGCAGTTCTTC
>TRBD1|TRBV11-2|NA|TRBJ2-5
CASSSTRTGETQYF
TGTGCCAGCAGCTCAACCAGGACAGGGGAGACCCAGTACTTC
>TRBD2|TRBV25-1|NA|TRBJ2-1
CASSPTSGVYNEQFF
TGTGCCAGCAGCCCAACTAGCGGGGTCTACAATGAGCAGTTCTTC
>TRBD2|TRBV2|NA|TRBJ2-1
CASSEVWREDYNEQFF
TGTGCCAGCAGTGAAGTTTGGCGGGAGGATTACAATGAGCAGTTCTTC
>TRBD1|TRBV24-1|NA|TRBJ1-2
CATSEGIQGARLKGYTF
TGTGCCACCAGTGAGGGAATACAGGGGGCGCGGTTGAAAGGCTACACCTTC
>NA|TRBV12-5|few|TRBJ2-3
CASGLVPGEDTQYF
TGTGCTAGTGGTTTGGTACCGGGGGAGGATACGCAGTATTTT
>TRBD2|TRBV6-4|NA|TRBJ2-3
CASMKLAGSTDTQYF
TGTGCCAGCATGAAACTAGCGGGATCTACAGATACGCAGTATTTT
>NA|TRBV28|NA|TRBJ1-2
CASSHRPGYGYTF
TGTGCCAGCAGTCACAGGCCTGGCTATGGCTACACCTTC
>NA|TRBV12-3/TRBV12-4|NA|TRBJ2-2
CASSSGTSGELFF
TGTGCCAGCAGTTCGGGGACTTCCGGGGAGCTGTTTTTT
>TRBD1|TRBV4-2|NA|TRBJ1-1
CASSQGGRGTQGARAFF
TGTGCCAGCAGCCAAGGAGGCCGAGGGACCCAGGGGGCGCGAGCTTTCTTT
>TRBD1|TRBV12-3/TRBV12-4|NA|TRBJ1-2
CASSLGQGEGYTF
TGTGCCAGCAGTTTAGGACAGGGTGAAGGCTACACCTTC
>TRBD1|TRBV24-1|NA|TRBJ2-1
CATSRQGFDEQFF
TGTGCCACCAGTCGACAGGGATTTGATGAGCAGTTCTTC
>TRBD2|TRBV6-1|NA|TRBJ2-7
CASSDPRRLAGGHVYEQYF
TGTGCCAGCAGTGACCCCAGGAGACTAGCGGGAGGCCATGTCTACGAGCAGTACTTC
>NA|TRBV4-2|NA|TRBJ2-6
CASSQGDSSGANVLTF
TGTGCCAGCAGCCAAGGGGACTCCTCTGGGGCCAACGTCCTGACTTTC
>TRBD2|TRBV14|once|TRBJ2-1
CASSSTGTTDNEQFF
TGTGCCAGCAGCAGTACCGGGACTACGGACAATGAGCAGTTCTTC
>NA|TRBV18|few|TRBJ1-2
CASSPLAGNLGYTF
TGTGCCAGCTCACCACTTGCAGGGAATCTGGGCTACACCTTC
>NA|TRBV5-6|NA|TRBJ1-2
CASSLVAEGLRYGYTF
TGTGCCAGCAGCTTGGTTGCTGAGGGTTTACGGTATGGCTACACCTTC